This TCR beta chain derives from a study of shared clonotypes between healthy human individuals. In the case of this clone: Its antigen is unidentified.

Study-wide findings and caveats: Rarefaction curves obtained for sorted subsets showed sequencing incomplete despite large depth. The naive CD4 repertoires of several donors were compared, and approximately 5% of clonotypes were shared. Clonotype sharing among donors, it was expected, would be affected by sequencing depth.

The germline CDR1 and CDR2 sequences are SGHRS and YFSETQ. V lost 0 bases and J 5 bases, leaving 15 bases between the germline ends. This CDR3 has 15 amino acids. TCRdb keeps only in-frame clones here, not all; method: immunoSEQ multiplex PCR. The sample holds millions of clones, about 92% seen once. The V gene is TRBV5-1, the J gene TRBJ2-7; D may be TRBD1 (6 bases). Source material: naive CD4+ T cells sorted from blood. The sample's subset: CD45RA+ positively selected. This receptor was taken from a man in his late teens or twenties in good health. As DNA, the CDR3 is TGCGCCAGCAGCTTGGCAGGTGGCAGGGGACACGAGCAGTACTTC. Protein: CASSLAGGRGHEQYF.